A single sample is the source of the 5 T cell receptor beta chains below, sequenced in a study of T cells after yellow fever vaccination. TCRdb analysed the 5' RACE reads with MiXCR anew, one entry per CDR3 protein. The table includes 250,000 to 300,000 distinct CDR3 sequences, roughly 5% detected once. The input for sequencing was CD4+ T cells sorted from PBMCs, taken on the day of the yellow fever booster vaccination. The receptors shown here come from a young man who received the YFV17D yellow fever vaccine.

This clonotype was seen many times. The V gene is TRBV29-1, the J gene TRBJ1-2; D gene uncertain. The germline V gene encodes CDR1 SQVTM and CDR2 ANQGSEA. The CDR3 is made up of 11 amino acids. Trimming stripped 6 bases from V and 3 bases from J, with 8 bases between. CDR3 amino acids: CSVTGYYGYTF. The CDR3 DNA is TGCAGCGTAACGGGGTACTATGGCTACACCTTC.

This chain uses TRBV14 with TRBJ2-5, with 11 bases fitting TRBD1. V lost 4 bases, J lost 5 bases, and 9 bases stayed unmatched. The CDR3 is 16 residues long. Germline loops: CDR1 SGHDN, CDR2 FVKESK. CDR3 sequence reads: CASSRRTGGRMETQYF. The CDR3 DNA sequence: TGTGCCAGCAGCCGGAGGACAGGGGGCCGCATGGAGACCCAGTACTTC.

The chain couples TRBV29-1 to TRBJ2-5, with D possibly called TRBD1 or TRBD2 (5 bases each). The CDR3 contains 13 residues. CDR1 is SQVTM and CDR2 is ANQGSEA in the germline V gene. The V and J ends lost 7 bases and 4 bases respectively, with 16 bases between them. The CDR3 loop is CSAGAEELETQYF. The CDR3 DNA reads TGCAGCGCCGGGGCCGAGGAGTTAGAGACCCAGTACTTC.

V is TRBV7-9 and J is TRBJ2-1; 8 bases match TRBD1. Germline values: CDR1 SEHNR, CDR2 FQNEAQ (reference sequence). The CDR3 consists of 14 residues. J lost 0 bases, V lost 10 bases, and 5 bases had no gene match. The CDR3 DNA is TGTGCCACAGACAGGGGAAGCTCCTACAATGAGCAGTTCTTC. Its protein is CATDRGSSYNEQFF.

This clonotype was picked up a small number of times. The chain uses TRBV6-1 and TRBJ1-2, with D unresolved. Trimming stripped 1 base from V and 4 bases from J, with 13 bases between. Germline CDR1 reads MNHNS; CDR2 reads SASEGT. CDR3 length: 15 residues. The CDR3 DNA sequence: TGTGCCAGCAGTGAAGTGCGGCTGATCGGCTATGGCTACACCTTC. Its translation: CASSEVRLIGYGYTF.